The 30 T cell receptor beta chains given below trace back to one sample, sequenced in a study of T cell responses to AZD1222 COVID-19 vaccine (dated by TCRdb to 2020 to 2022). The time point label for this specimen denotes: baseline before first vaccination. The protocol used for the library was the immunoSEQ multiplex PCR assay. The table comes from immuneACCESS by way of TCRdb, which keeps in-frame sequences with V and J called. Part of the clones is missing from these tables; in studies checked, under half for an unresolved V gene and the rest for unknown reasons. The sample has 200,000 or so clones on record, just over 85% of them singletons. Together, the top ten hold around 7.9% of the sample. Sequenced here: peripheral blood, sampled on day 0 of AZD1222 vaccination. All receptors derive from an adult in good health.

This chain connects TRBV5-3 to TRBJ1-1; 8 bases are a match to TRBD1. TRBV5-3 is filed as an ORF, its function uncertain. J lost 0 bases, V lost 2 bases, and 6 bases had no gene match. The CDR3 is 16 residues long. CDR3 in amino acids: CARSLKQGDVNTEAFF. The CDR3 region has the DNA TGTGCCAGAAGCTTAAAACAGGGGGATGTGAACACTGAAGCTTTCTTT.

The chain uses TRBV7-2 and TRBJ2-7, with TRBD2 matching 10 bases. V shed 1 base, J shed 1 base, and the junction held 7 bases outside the gene matches. Germline CDR1 and CDR2: SGHTA and FQGNSA. CDR3 length: 17 amino acids. The CDR3 DNA is TGTGCCAGCAGCTTAGAGAGCGGGGGGGTCGTATCCTACGAGCAGTACTTC. Protein product: CASSLESGGVVSYEQYF.

This clone was recorded only once. The rearrangement joins TRBV11-2 to TRBJ2-7; 7 positions match TRBD1. V shed 4 bases, J shed 6 bases, and the junction held 15 bases outside the gene matches. Germline V gives CDR1 SGHAT, CDR2 FQNNGV. This CDR3 contains 16 residues. The CDR3 spells CASSSKIRSRDSEQYF. Written as DNA, the CDR3 is TGTGCCAGCAGCTCGAAAATACGTAGTAGGGACAGCGAGCAGTACTTC.

J is TRBJ2-5 and V is TRBV2, with 13 bases matching TRBD2. In germline, CDR1 is SNHLY, CDR2 FYNNEI. After removal of 7 bases from V and 4 bases from J, the junction contained 9 bases not matched to a gene. The length of the CDR3 is 16 residues. The CDR3 loop is CASTGLAGALGETQYF. The CDR3 coding sequence is TGTGCCAGCACTGGACTAGCGGGGGCCTTGGGAGAGACCCAGTACTTC.

This clone was observed a handful of times. V is TRBV29-1 and J is TRBJ1-2, with 7 bases lining up with TRBD1. The J segment lost 4 bases and the V segment lost 4 bases, leaving 3 bases of the junction unmatched. Germline CDR1 is SQVTM and CDR2 is ANQGSEA. This CDR3 spans 12 amino acids. CDR3 sequence (DNA): TGCAGCGTTGGTACAGGGGTCTATGGCTACACCTTC. This translates into CSVGTGVYGYTF.

The chain joins TRBV7-4 to TRBJ1-1; 7 bases are shared with TRBD1. The J segment lost 5 bases and the V segment lost 7 bases, leaving 13 bases of the junction unmatched. CDR3 length: 15 amino acids. Looked up from germline, CDR1 is SGHVT and CDR2 is SQSDAQ. CDR3 loop: CASNPRDRGRTEAFF. The CDR3 DNA sequence: TGTGCCAGCAACCCGAGGGACAGAGGACGGACTGAAGCTTTCTTT.

The chain has TRBV7-9 and TRBJ2-7; D ambiguous. Trimming left V 5 bases short and J 5 bases short, with 10 bases between. CDR3 length equals 12 residues. Germline V gene data show CDR1 as SEHNR and CDR2 as FQNEAQ (reference sequence). The CDR3 spells CASSPRADEQYF. CDR3 coding DNA: TGTGCCAGCAGCCCCCGGGCGGACGAGCAGTACTTC.

The CDR3 DNA sequence: TGTGCCAGCAGCCCAGGTGTGGAGGCGCTAAGGGATGGCTACACCTTC. Amino acids: CASSPGVEALRDGYTF. The chain links TRBV4-2 to TRBJ1-2; no definite D call. V dropped 4 bases and J dropped 6 bases, with 21 bases sitting between them. CDR1 is LGHNA and CDR2 is YNFKEQ in the germline V gene. This CDR3 region has 16 residues.

The chain has TRBV19 and TRBJ2-2, with D hard to call. CDR3 length: 13 amino acids. Germline values: CDR1 LNHDA, CDR2 SQIVND (reference sequence). The ends were cut back, 3 bases at V and 8 bases at J, with 10 bases in the middle. For the CDR3, the DNA is TGTGCCAGTAGTATCGTGGGCTTTGGGGAGCTGTTTTTT. Protein sequence: CASSIVGFGELFF.

CDR3 loop: CASSSPGGPQGNEQFF. CDR3 nucleotide sequence: TGTGCCAGCAGCAGCCCAGGCGGCCCTCAAGGGAATGAGCAGTTCTTC. V and J are TRBV5-5 and TRBJ2-1, with unresolved D. From germline, CDR1 is SGHKS and CDR2 YYEKEE (reference sequence). This CDR3 is 16 amino acids long. V was shortened by 4 bases and J by 7 bases, with 21 bases between the two germline ends.

V gene TRBV10-3 combines with J gene TRBJ2-5; D might be TRBD1 (5 bases). Trimming left V 10 bases short and J 1 base short, with 13 bases between. The CDR3 is 13 residues long. Germline assignment: CDR1 ENHRY and CDR2 SYGVKD. The CDR3, as DNA: TGTGCCACCTCCGCCCAGGGCCAAGAGACCCAGTACTTC. It translates to CATSAQGQETQYF.

V usage is TRBV5-1 and J usage is TRBJ2-7, with unresolved D. Per the germline V gene, CDR1 is SGHRS and CDR2 is YFSETQ. Trimming took 3 bases from V and 2 from J, leaving 6 bases between them. The CDR3 is 12 amino acids. The CDR3 loop is CASSYDPYEQYF. The CDR3 coding sequence is TGCGCCAGCAGCTACGACCCCTACGAGCAGTACTTC.

The chain carries TRBV5-4 and TRBJ1-3; D gene unclear. Looked up from germline, CDR1 is SGHNT and CDR2 is YYREEE (reference sequence). This CDR3 is 15 amino acids long. Deletions cut 3 bases from V and 1 base from J, with 11 bases between. The CDR3 protein is CASSSLGISGNTIYF. CDR3 DNA: TGTGCCAGCAGCTCATTGGGGATATCTGGAAACACCATATATTTT.

V is TRBV6-6 and J is TRBJ1-5; the D is unclear. CDR1 and CDR2 (germline): MNHNY, SVGAGI (reference sequence). This CDR3 contains 13 residues. V dropped 4 bases and J dropped 3 bases, with 7 bases sitting between them. For the CDR3, the DNA is TGTGCCAGCAGTTGGAGGAACAATCAGCCCCAGCATTTT. The encoded protein is CASSWRNNQPQHF.

The chain has TRBV15 and TRBJ2-1; no clear D. V was clipped by 5 bases and J by 6 bases, with 14 bases between them. Germline V gene sequence: CDR1 LNHNV, CDR2 YYDKDF (reference sequence). This CDR3 spans 14 amino acids. Here the CDR3 reads CATSGRHLSNEQFF. CDR3 bases: TGTGCCACCAGCGGCCGACACCTTAGCAATGAGCAGTTCTTC. Full variable domain (rest looked up from reference TRBV15 and TRBJ2-1): DAMVIQNPRYQVTQFGKPVTLSCSQTLNHNVMYWYQQKSSQAPKLLFHYYDKDFNNEADTPDNFQSRRPNTSFCFLDIRSPGLGDTAMYLCATSGRHLSNEQFFGPGTRLTVL.

The CDR3 reads CASSLRGEGFYGYTF. CDR3 DNA sequence: TGTGCCAGCAGCCTACGGGGGGAGGGGTTCTATGGCTACACCTTC. The V call is TRBV6-5, the J call TRBJ1-2; the D gene is possibly TRBD1 (5 bases). Germline assignment: CDR1 MNHEY and CDR2 SVGAGI. The CDR3 sequence is 15 residues long. V was pared by 6 bases and J by 4 bases, with 18 bases between.

DNA of the CDR3: TGTGCCAGCAGTTGGGGCCAGAACTATGGCTACACCTTC. Its translation is CASSWGQNYGYTF. The chain combines TRBV12-3 or TRBV12-4 with TRBJ1-2, with D perhaps TRBD1 (5 bases). With 4 bases removed from V and 2 bases from J, the gap between germline ends came to 8 bases. There are 13 residues in the CDR3.

The V call is TRBV5-5, the J call TRBJ2-5; tentatively, D is TRBD1 (7 bases). The CDR3 extends over 14 amino acids. Germline CDR1 reads SGHKS; CDR2 reads YYEKEE (reference sequence). The V end was cut by 4 bases, the J end by 2 bases, with 12 bases between. CDR3 bases: TGTGCCAGCAGCGCCGGGGGACAGCAAGAGACCCAGTACTTC. Its protein product is CASSAGGQQETQYF.

This clone was observed a single time. The chain links TRBV6-5 to TRBJ1-2; D is undetermined. CDR1 and CDR2 from the germline V gene are MNHEY and SVGAGI. V lost 4 bases and J 6 bases, leaving 15 bases between the germline ends. This CDR3 spans 14 amino acids. CDR3 residues: CASSFGIVSDGYTF. CDR3 coding DNA: TGTGCCAGCAGTTTCGGGATAGTGAGCGATGGCTACACCTTC.

This chain joins TRBV20-1 and TRBJ1-2, with D hard to call. CDR1 is DFQATT, CDR2 SNEGSKA, per germline (reference sequence). CDR3 length equals 11 residues. The ends were cut back, 6 bases at V and 6 bases at J, with 11 bases in the middle. CDR3 nucleotides: TGCAGTGCAAGGGCAGTAGATGGCTACACCTTC. Its translation: CSARAVDGYTF.

J is TRBJ1-1 and V is TRBV10-3, with D tentatively TRBD1 (6 bases). Germline CDR1 ENHRY, CDR2 SYGVKD. V gave up 11 bases and J gave up 2 bases, with 15 bases separating them. The CDR3 consists of 13 residues. Here the CDR3 reads CAAGGQTNTEAFF. In nucleotides, the CDR3 is TGTGCCGCGGGAGGACAGACCAACACTGAAGCTTTCTTT.

This chain uses TRBV28 with TRBJ2-7; D call uncertain. Germline values: CDR1 MDHEN, CDR2 SYDVKM. Trimming removed 7 bases from V and 0 bases from J, with 16 bases in between. The CDR3 runs 15 residues. In DNA form, the CDR3 reads TGTGCCAGCACCCAGGAACCCAAAAGCTCCTACGAGCAGTACTTC. Translation gives CASTQEPKSSYEQYF.

This chain connects TRBV15 to TRBJ1-4; D is uncertain. V gave up 1 base and J gave up 7 bases, with 22 bases separating them. This CDR3 is built from 18 residues. Germline values: CDR1 LNHNV, CDR2 YYDKDF (reference sequence). The CDR3 spells CATSRAARNFPSVEKLFF. The DNA for the CDR3 is TGTGCCACCAGCAGAGCCGCCCGAAACTTCCCGAGCGTTGAAAAACTGTTTTTT.

The CDR3: CASSLSGGAHTGELFF. The CDR3 DNA follows: TGTGCCAGCAGCTTAAGCGGGGGGGCCCACACCGGGGAGCTGTTTTTT. This chain connects TRBV9 to TRBJ2-2, with TRBD2 matching over 10 bases. The CDR3 contains 16 residues. V lost 4 bases to trimming and J lost 3 bases; unmatched junction nucleotides: 6. Germline CDR1 and CDR2: SGDLS and YYNGEE.

This sequence joins TRBV30 and TRBJ1-3; no clear D. The V gene's germline CDR1 is GTSNPN and CDR2 SVGIG (reference sequence). The CDR3 covers 16 residues. The ends were cut back, 0 bases at V and 7 bases at J, with 19 bases in the middle. The CDR3 is CAWSVLKHLGGNTIYF. CDR3 DNA sequence: TGTGCCTGGAGTGTGCTAAAACACCTGGGCGGGAACACCATATATTTT.

The chain links TRBV11-2 to TRBJ2-7; D may be TRBD1 (5 bases). Between the trimmed V and J ends, which lost 1 base and 0 bases, there was a span of 7 bases. The CDR3 is made up of 14 amino acids. Germline V gene data show CDR1 as SGHAT and CDR2 as FQNNGV. CDR3 in DNA: TGTGCCAGCAGCTTAGTAAGGGGCTCCTACGAGCAGTACTTC. It specifies CASSLVRGSYEQYF.

The CDR3 sequence is CASSYSPGNEQFF. CDR3 DNA: TGTGCCAGCAGTTACTCGCCCGGCAATGAGCAGTTCTTC. The V and J genes are TRBV6-2 or TRBV6-3 and TRBJ2-1; no clear D. The CDR3 contains 13 residues. V lost 0 bases and J 6 bases, leaving 6 bases between the germline ends. Per germline, CDR1 MNHEY and CDR2 SVGEGT.

This clone was recorded once. This sequence joins TRBV10-2 and TRBJ1-6; D remains ambiguous. Deletions cut 6 bases from V and 3 bases from J, with 3 bases between. This CDR3 is 12 amino acids long. The germline CDR1 and CDR2 sequences are WSHSY and SAAADI. Here the CDR3 DNA reads TGCGCCAGCAGGAACTATAATTCACCCCTCCACTTT. It encodes CASRNYNSPLHF.

For the CDR3, the DNA is TGTGCCAGCAGCCAAGATCAGTTACTAACTCTCACAGATACGCAGTATTTT. This sequence encodes CASSQDQLLTLTDTQYF. The chain joins TRBV4-2 to TRBJ2-3; D is ambiguous. Per germline, CDR1 LGHNA and CDR2 YNFKEQ. V dropped 0 bases and J dropped 2 bases, with 15 bases sitting between them. The CDR3 has 17 amino acids.

This rearrangement joins TRBV6-2 or TRBV6-3 to TRBJ2-7; 11 bases fit TRBD2. CDR1 and CDR2 from the germline V gene are MNHEY and SVGEGT. Germline trimming cut 6 bases from V and 1 base from J; bases unmatched to any gene: 5. CDR3 length: 15 residues. This CDR3 is CASSRASGGSYEQYF. The CDR3 bases are TGTGCCAGCAGCCGAGCTAGCGGGGGGTCCTACGAGCAGTACTTC.